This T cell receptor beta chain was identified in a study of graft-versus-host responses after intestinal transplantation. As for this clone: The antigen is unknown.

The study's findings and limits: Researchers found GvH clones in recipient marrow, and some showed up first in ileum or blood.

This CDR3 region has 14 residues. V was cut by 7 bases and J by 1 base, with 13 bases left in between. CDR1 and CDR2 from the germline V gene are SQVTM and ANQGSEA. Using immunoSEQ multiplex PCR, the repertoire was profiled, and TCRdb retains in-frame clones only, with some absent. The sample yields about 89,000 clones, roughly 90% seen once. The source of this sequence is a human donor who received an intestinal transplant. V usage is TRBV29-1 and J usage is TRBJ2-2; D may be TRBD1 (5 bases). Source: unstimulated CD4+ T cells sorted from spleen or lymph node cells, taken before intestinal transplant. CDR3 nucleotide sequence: TGCAGCGGGATAACAGGATGGAACACCGGGGAGCTGTTTTTT. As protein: CSGITGWNTGELFF.